One sample yielded the 30 T cell receptor beta chains listed below, sequenced in a study of shared clonotypes between healthy human individuals. Generated by immunoSEQ multiplex PCR, the TCRdb table keeps only in-frame clones and is missing some. The sample holds approximately 2.4 million clones, around 95% seen once. What was sequenced was naive CD4+ T cells sorted from blood. Regarding subset: CD45RA+ positively selected. These receptor sequences come from a young man in good health.

J is TRBJ1-1 and V is TRBV14, with 10 nucleotides matching TRBD1. CDR1 SGHDN and CDR2 FVKESK come from the germline V gene. V trimming: 3 bases; J trimming: 1 base; junction bases outside the gene matches: 8. The CDR3 length is 17 residues. The CDR3 DNA sequence: TGTGCCAGCAGCCACGTCCTGGGACAGGGGAAGAACACTGAAGCTTTCTTT. Protein product: CASSHVLGQGKNTEAFF.

This chain links TRBV20-1 with TRBJ2-1, with a weak D call TRBD2 (5 bases). V lost 7 bases and J 8 bases, leaving 12 bases between the germline ends. Germline lookup yields CDR1 DFQATT and CDR2 SNEGSKA (reference sequence). This CDR3 is built from 11 residues. The CDR3: CSVAAADEQFF. The CDR3 region has the DNA TGCAGTGTGGCAGCGGCCGATGAGCAGTTCTTC.

The chain links TRBV7-2 to TRBJ2-3, with TRBD2 matching 8 bases. The CDR3 totals 14 residues. Germline lookup yields CDR1 SGHTA and CDR2 FQGNSA. The trim removed 3 bases at V and 6 bases at J, leaving 5 bases unmatched. CDR3 in DNA: TGTGCCAGCAGCTTTGGGACTAGTGGGGATACGCAGTATTTT. This codes for CASSFGTSGDTQYF.

This chain joins TRBV5-6 and TRBJ2-7; D call uncertain. This CDR3 spans 11 amino acids. Germline assignment: CDR1 SGHDT and CDR2 YYEEEE. V was cut by 0 bases and J by 6 bases, with 4 bases left in between. The CDR3 DNA is TGTGCCAGCAGCTTGGGCCTCGAGCAGTACTTC. This encodes CASSLGLEQYF.

V gene TRBV5-1 combines with J gene TRBJ2-5; 11 positions agree with TRBD2. The ends lost 1 base at V and 2 bases at J; junction bases unmatched: 4. In germline, CDR1 is SGHRS, CDR2 YFSETQ. The CDR3 loop spans 16 amino acids. The CDR3 reads CASSLLGTSGQETQYF. In DNA, the CDR3 is TGCGCCAGCAGCTTGTTGGGGACTAGCGGTCAAGAGACCCAGTACTTC. The full variable domain, rest sourced from reference TRBV5-1 and TRBJ2-5, is KAGVTQTPRYLIKTRGQQVTLSCSPISGHRSVSWYQQTPGQGLQFLFEYFSETQRNKGNFPGRFSGRQFSNSRSEMNVSTLELGDSALYLCASSLLGTSGQETQYFGPGTRLLVL.

The chain uses TRBV5-1 and TRBJ2-6, with 7 nucleotides matching TRBD1. CDR1 and CDR2 from the germline V gene are SGHRS and YFSETQ. This CDR3 has 17 residues. Unmatched junction bases numbered 5, after V lost 2 bases and J lost 0 bases. The CDR3 sequence is CASSLQGPRSGANVLTF. DNA of the CDR3: TGCGCCAGCAGCTTACAGGGGCCCCGCTCTGGGGCCAACGTCCTGACTTTC.

The rearrangement uses TRBV30 and TRBJ2-5; D is perhaps TRBD2 (6 bases). This CDR3 contains 13 residues. Germline CDR1 GTSNPN, CDR2 SVGIG (reference sequence). V lost 5 bases and J lost 5, with 15 bases in between. CDR3 sequence reads: CAWGGITGETQYF. As DNA, the CDR3 is TGTGCCTGGGGCGGGATAACGGGGGAGACCCAGTACTTC. The whole variable domain, filled in from reference TRBV30 and TRBJ2-5, reads SQTIHQWPATLVQPVGSPLSLECTVEGTSNPNLYWYRQAAGRGLQLLFYSVGIGQISSEVPQNLSASRPQDRQFILSSKKLLLSDSGFYLCAWGGITGETQYFGPGTRLLVL.

This chain connects TRBV2 to TRBJ2-7; the D is unclear. The CDR3 totals 11 residues. V lost 2 bases and J lost 5, with 4 bases in between. Germline lookup yields CDR1 SNHLY and CDR2 FYNNEI. CDR3 amino acids: CASSEQHEQYF. The CDR3 DNA is TGTGCCAGCAGTGAACAACACGAGCAGTACTTC.

The chain joins TRBV7-9 to TRBJ2-7, with 12 bases lining up with TRBD2. Germline V gene lookup returns CDR1 SEHNR and CDR2 FQNEAQ (reference sequence). The CDR3 extends over 15 amino acids. V lost 5 bases and J lost 3; bases outside the gene matches: 5. This CDR3 reads CASSPVLAGGYEQYF. CDR3 coding DNA: TGTGCCAGCAGCCCCGTACTAGCGGGGGGCTACGAGCAGTACTTC.

CDR3 residues: CASSLRRQNTGELFF. CDR3 sequence (DNA): TGTGCCAGCAGCTTACGCAGGCAAAACACCGGGGAGCTGTTTTTT. The chain couples TRBV7-9 to TRBJ2-2; D not resolved. From germline, CDR1 is SEHNR and CDR2 FQNEAQ (reference sequence). This CDR3 is 15 amino acids long. V gave up 2 bases and J gave up 2 bases, with 9 bases separating them.

There are a few counts of this clone. The chain uses TRBV25-1 and TRBJ2-1, with D perhaps matching TRBD1 (6 bases). V dropped 4 bases and J dropped 7 bases, with 17 bases sitting between them. The length of the CDR3 is 15 residues. Germline V gene data show CDR1 as MGHDK and CDR2 as SYGVNS. Written as DNA, the CDR3 is TGTGCCAGCAGTGCTTACCTCGGACAGCTGAATGAGCAGTTCTTC. Translation: CASSAYLGQLNEQFF. Filled out from reference TRBV25-1 and TRBJ2-1, the complete variable domain reads EADIYQTPRYLVIGTGKKITLECSQTMGHDKMYWYQQDPGMELHLIHYSYGVNSTEKGDLSSESTVSRIRTEHFPLTLESARPSHTSQYLCASSAYLGQLNEQFFGPGTRLTVL.

This sequence joins TRBV19 and TRBJ2-2; D call uncertain. This CDR3 is built from 13 residues. Per germline, CDR1 LNHDA and CDR2 SQIVND (reference sequence). Trimming cost V 3 bases and J 8 bases, with 10 bases left between them. The CDR3 here is CASSMLGRGELFF. The CDR3 DNA follows: TGTGCCAGTAGTATGCTAGGGCGAGGGGAGCTGTTTTTT.

The chain joins TRBV5-5 to TRBJ2-1; 12 bases are a match to TRBD2. The germline gives CDR1 SGHKS, CDR2 YYEKEE (reference sequence). J gave up 3 bases and V 4 bases, and 8 bases lay outside the gene matches. The CDR3 totals 17 residues. CDR3 sequence: CASSHGTSGLIYNEQFF. In DNA form, the CDR3 reads TGTGCCAGCAGCCATGGGACTAGCGGGTTAATCTACAATGAGCAGTTCTTC.

The genes are TRBV7-2 and TRBJ2-5; tentatively, D is TRBD1 (5 bases). V was clipped by 2 bases and J by 3 bases, with 16 bases between them. CDR1 is SGHTA, CDR2 FQGNSA, per germline. The CDR3 loop spans 16 amino acids. The CDR3 DNA sequence: TGTGCCAGCAGCTTAAGATCAGGGTTTCACGAAGAGACCCAGTACTTC. Protein product: CASSLRSGFHEETQYF.

CDR3 in amino acids: CASSQSTEPRLFF. CDR3 nucleotide sequence: TGCGCCAGCAGTCAATCGACCGAGCCTCGGCTGTTTTTT. V gene TRBV23-1 combines with J gene TRBJ1-4, with D hard to call. TRBV23-1 is known as an ORF, though its function is uncertain. CDR3 length: 13 residues. The germline V and J ends were trimmed by 0 bases and 14 bases, with 13 bases remaining between them.

This clone was observed a few times. V is TRBV10-2 and J is TRBJ1-6, with D unclear. The CDR3 has 12 residues. Germline CDR1 WSHSY, CDR2 SAAADI. Trimming shortened V by 2 bases and J by 10 bases, and 6 bases separated the two germline ends. DNA of the CDR3: TGCGCCAGCAGTGAGATCGAATCACCCCTCCACTTT. Translated: CASSEIESPLHF.

The V gene is TRBV7-9, the J gene TRBJ2-7, with TRBD1 matching 8 bases. CDR3 length: 13 amino acids. The germline V gene has CDR1 SEHNR and CDR2 FQNEAQ (reference sequence). With V trimmed by 7 bases and J by 2 bases, 4 bases remained unmatched. The chain's CDR3 is CASNPGGPYEQYF. CDR3 DNA: TGTGCCAGCAACCCAGGGGGCCCCTACGAGCAGTACTTC. Supplemented by reference TRBV7-9 and TRBJ2-7, the full variable domain reads DTGVSQNPRHKITKRGQNVTFRCDPISEHNRLYWYRQTLGQGPEFLTYFQNEAQLEKSRLLSDRFSAERPKGSFSTLEIQRTEQGDSAMYLCASNPGGPYEQYFGPGTRLTVT.

The J gene is TRBJ1-2, the V gene TRBV6-5; weak D call: TRBD1 (5 bases). Germline CDR1 is MNHEY and CDR2 is SVGAGI. This CDR3 region has 15 residues. V dropped 6 bases and J dropped 3 bases, with 17 bases sitting between them. The CDR3 DNA reads TGTGCCAGCAGGGGGCACAGTATCCAGGACTATGGCTACACCTTC. It codes for CASRGHSIQDYGYTF.

This clone turned up a few times. Additional DNA sequences in this sample encode the identical CDR3. The CDR3 region is CASSYGQGSNQPQHF. The DNA for the CDR3 is TGTGCCAGCAGTTACGGGCAGGGTAGCAATCAGCCCCAGCATTTT. V gene TRBV6-5 combines with J gene TRBJ1-5, with D perhaps TRBD1 (5 bases). V was clipped by 2 bases and J by 0 bases, with 8 bases between them. The CDR3 length is 15 residues. CDR1 and CDR2 (germline): MNHEY, SVGAGI.

V is TRBV18 and J is TRBJ2-1; D not certain. This CDR3 spans 15 amino acids. In germline, CDR1 is KGHSH, CDR2 LQKENI. V lost 3 bases and J lost 0, with 9 bases in between. For the CDR3, the DNA is TGTGCCAGCTCACCTATAATGAGCTCCTACAATGAGCAGTTCTTC. It is translated as CASSPIMSSYNEQFF.

The rearrangement joins TRBV5-6 to TRBJ1-5; D is unclear. Germline lookup yields CDR1 SGHDT and CDR2 YYEEEE. CDR3 length equals 14 residues. Trimming took 2 bases from V and 2 from J, leaving 8 bases between them. CDR3 sequence reads: CASSFFTGNQPQHF. CDR3 coding DNA: TGTGCCAGCAGCTTTTTTACCGGCAATCAGCCCCAGCATTTT.

CDR3 sequence (DNA): TGTGCCATCAGTGTCTCTAGGGCTAGCGGGGCCATATTCTACAATGAGCAGTTCTTC. Translated: CAISVSRASGAIFYNEQFF. The chain couples TRBV10-3 to TRBJ2-1; TRBD2 agrees at 9 bases. Germline CDR1 and CDR2: ENHRY and SYGVKD. V lost 4 bases and J lost 3; bases outside the gene matches: 16. This CDR3 is 19 amino acids long.

In regard to this clone: Other DNA sequences within the sample encode an identical CDR3. J is TRBJ1-3 and V is TRBV2, with D possibly being TRBD1 (6 bases). The CDR3 spans 15 residues. With 6 bases removed from V and 3 bases from J, the gap between germline ends came to 15 bases. In germline, CDR1 is SNHLY, CDR2 FYNNEI. CDR3 nucleotide sequence: TGTGCCAGCAGAACTTACAGGGAAGGTGGAAACACCATATATTTT. Translation: CASRTYREGGNTIYF.

The rearrangement links TRBV7-2 to TRBJ1-1; 12 nucleotides align to TRBD1. Germline lookup yields CDR1 SGHTA and CDR2 FQGNSA. V was clipped by 5 bases and J by 4 bases; unmatched bases: 8. The length of the CDR3 is 16 residues. In DNA, the CDR3 is TGTGCCAGCAGCGGCCGGGACAGGGGGCTGGGCACTGAAGCTTTCTTT. This sequence encodes CASSGRDRGLGTEAFF.

The chain employs TRBV7-9 and TRBJ2-1, with D hard to call. V was shortened by 4 bases and J by 5 bases, with 12 bases between the two germline ends. CDR1 is SEHNR, CDR2 FQNEAQ, per germline (reference sequence). This CDR3 contains 14 residues. CDR3 nucleotides: TGTGCCAGCAGCTCTCAAGGGCCCGACAATGAGCAGTTCTTC. Translated, it gives CASSSQGPDNEQFF.

The V call is TRBV27, the J call TRBJ1-6; D ambiguous. Deletions cut 0 bases from V and 7 bases from J, with 22 bases between. Germline V gives CDR1 MNHEY, CDR2 SMNVEV (reference sequence). CDR3 length equals 19 residues. The CDR3 protein is CASSLSQIRPFTQNSPLHF. The CDR3 DNA is TGTGCCAGCAGTTTATCTCAAATTCGACCCTTTACCCAAAATTCACCCCTCCACTTT.

The V and J genes are TRBV7-9 and TRBJ1-6; the match to TRBD1 covers 7 bases. Unmatched junction bases numbered 4, after V lost 1 base and J lost 7 bases. The CDR3 runs 15 residues. Germline-derived CDR1 and CDR2 are SEHNR and FQNEAQ (reference sequence). CDR3 sequence: CASSLGSGQNSPLHF. As DNA, the CDR3 is TGTGCCAGCAGCTTAGGGTCGGGACAGAATTCACCCCTCCACTTT.

Details on this clone: One junction end disagrees with the germline gene, perhaps due to a read error. The genes are TRBV7-8 and TRBJ2-6, with D perhaps matching TRBD1 (5 bases). CDR3 length: 14 amino acids. The germline V gene has CDR1 SGHVS and CDR2 FQNEAQ. The CDR3 nucleotides are TGCGGATGCAGGGATAGTTCTGGGGCCAACGTCCTGACTTTC. As protein: CGCRDSSGANVLTF.

The rearrangement joins TRBV5-8 to TRBJ1-5, with 7 bases identical to TRBD1. This CDR3 is 13 amino acids long. V shed 10 bases and J 3 bases; nucleotides not matched to a gene: 7. CDR1 SGHTS and CDR2 YDEGEE come from the germline V gene. The CDR3 is CAGTGEVNQPQHF. DNA for the CDR3: TGTGCCGGTACAGGGGAGGTCAATCAGCCCCAGCATTTT.

With respect to this clone: In the same sample, other DNA sequences code for this CDR3. V gene TRBV6-5 combines with J gene TRBJ2-5; D is ambiguous. Germline assignment: CDR1 MNHEY and CDR2 SVGAGI. This CDR3 spans 13 amino acids. Trimming stripped 0 bases from V and 4 bases from J, with 6 bases between. Written as DNA, the CDR3 is TGTGCCAGCAGTTACTCAGGGCGAGAGACCCAGTACTTC. Its translation: CASSYSGRETQYF.